These T cell receptor beta chains were read from a single sample in a study of cytomegalovirus exposure and HLA in healthy donors. Libraries were prepared by immunoSEQ multiplex PCR; TCRdb keeps only in-frame clonotypes and omits some of them. Of about 110,000 clones listed, roughly 76% are singletons. Sequenced material: PBMCs. The receptors were sampled from a man aged 18 to 30 in good health and CMV-seronegative. The conserved cysteine and the conserved F or W are not part of the CDR3 here. Size is stated for part of the rows, as once, few or many counts, or as a class when the clone is expanded.

CDR3: ASSSQGARSDTQY
J: TRBJ2-3
V: TRBV5-1
size: .
length: 13

CDR3: ASSEPWPGTF
J: TRBJ2-2
V: TRBV6-1
size: .
length: 10

CDR3: ASSHGGPTSEQY
J: TRBJ2-7
V: TRBV14
size: .
length: 12

CDR3: SVGKGGTNTGELF
J: TRBJ2-2
V: TRBV29-1
size: .
length: 13

CDR3: ASSLLSADTQY
J: TRBJ2-3
V: TRBV11-3
size: .
length: 11

CDR3: ASSEKQAPLSDTEAF
J: TRBJ1-1
V: TRBV2
size: .
length: 15

CDR3: ASSPFHGRENEQF
J: TRBJ2-1
V: TRBV7-2
size: .
length: 13

CDR3: ASSLTGGTDTQY
J: TRBJ2-3
V: TRBV11-2
size: .
length: 12

CDR3: ASSLRRGQPQH
J: TRBJ1-5
V: TRBV10-3
size: few
length: 11

CDR3: ASSRSLGMYNEQF
J: TRBJ2-1
V: TRBV28
size: .
length: 13

CDR3: ASGLAPALRPTDTQY
J: TRBJ2-3
V: TRBV12-5
size: .
length: 15

CDR3: ASSGTLGDSSYEQY
J: TRBJ2-7
V: TRBV6-1
size: few
length: 14

CDR3: ASSRKASGSYNEQF
J: TRBJ2-1
V: TRBV7-2
size: .
length: 14

CDR3: ASSLASSPERSGYGYT
J: TRBJ1-2
V: TRBV5-1
size: .
length: 16

CDR3: ASSFDFRSSTDTQY
J: TRBJ2-3
V: TRBV5-6
size: .
length: 14

CDR3: ASSQSVGGALETQY
J: TRBJ2-5
V: TRBV4-2
size: once
length: 14

CDR3: ASSDRRIETQY
J: TRBJ2-5
V: TRBV6-1
size: .
length: 11

CDR3: ASSRGSYEQY
J: TRBJ2-7
V: TRBV6-6
size: .
length: 10

CDR3: ASSPYSGGYNEQF
J: TRBJ2-1
V: TRBV4-2
size: .
length: 13

CDR3: ASSSPMGADDEQY
J: TRBJ2-7
V: TRBV7-8
size: .
length: 13

CDR3: ASRPTGLAKNIQY
J: TRBJ2-4
V: TRBV6-5
size: .
length: 13

CDR3: ASSVGAGSGANVLT
J: TRBJ2-6
V: TRBV9
size: once
length: 14